This record looks at one TCR beta chain sequence and its context. Its antigen remains unknown. TCRdb recomputed calls from the RT-PCR reads with MiXCR, one row per CDR3 protein. The sample lists roughly 460,000 distinct CDR3 sequences, approximately 10% occurring once. The sample belongs to a study of response to subunit inactivated influenza vaccine. Study results and limitations: Authors suggested that a seasonal influenza vaccination recruits few new T cells each time.

Germline loops: CDR1 LNHDA, CDR2 SQIVND (reference sequence). The CDR3 has 13 residues. The J segment lost 5 bases and the V segment lost 6 bases, leaving 5 bases of the junction unmatched. The V gene is TRBV19, the J gene TRBJ2-5; 8 nucleotides agree with TRBD2. The sequences come from PBMCs from blood, collected around seven weeks after vaccination. This sequence originates from a man in his fifties or sixties who received an inactivated influenza vaccine. CDR3 sequence: CASSETGGETQYF. CDR3 DNA: TGTGCCAGTAGCGAAACGGGAGGGGAGACCCAGTACTTC.